This TCR beta chain emerged from a study of Tregs in tolerant kidney transplant recipients. Overall study results and limits: Expanding Tregs on activated donor B cells appeared to best identify donor-specific TCRbeta clones. In tolerant patients, donor-specific Tregs outgrew total Tregs, suggesting antigen-driven expansion.

This clone has a single count. Antigen: not known. Libraries were prepared by immunoSEQ multiplex PCR; TCRdb keeps only in-frame clonotypes and omits some of them. In the table there are tens of thousands of clones, roughly nine tenths of which are singletons. Recipients received nonmyeloablative bone marrow transplants from related graft donors, with transient mixed chimerism. V lost 0 bases, J lost 5 bases, and 9 bases stayed unmatched. This CDR3 comprises 16 residues. CDR1 is LGHNA and CDR2 is YSLEER in the germline V gene. The chain couples TRBV4-3 to TRBJ2-7, with TRBD1 matching 8 bases. The clonotype comes from a human patient who received a combined kidney and bone marrow transplant. Some T cells may originate from the graft donor. The material was CD4+ T cells from blood (PBMCs), obtained 24 months after the transplant. CDR3 sequence (DNA): TGCGCCAGCAGCCAAGAGGTCAGGGGGCTCCCCCACGAGCAGTACTTC. Translated: CASSQEVRGLPHEQYF.